These 7 T cell receptor beta chains were sequenced from one sample in a study of cytomegalovirus exposure and HLA in healthy donors. 13 Jbeta primers and 60 Vbeta primers were used for the PCR. Sequenced by immunoSEQ multiplex PCR; TCRdb stores in-frame clones only, minus some. Of approximately 220,000 clones in the sample, 70% to 80% were seen once. The sample taken for sequencing was PBMCs. These receptor sequences come from a man between 40 and 49 years old in good health and CMV-seronegative.

The rearrangement uses TRBV7-9 and TRBJ1-4, with a possible D match to TRBD1 (6 bases). V was shortened by 5 bases and J by 7 bases, with 17 bases between the two germline ends. Germline V gene sequence: CDR1 SEHNR, CDR2 FQNEAQ (reference sequence). CDR3 length: 15 amino acids. CDR3 in DNA: TGTGCCAGCAGCCCTAGCGGGCAGGGGACTGAAAAACTGTTTTTT. It translates to CASSPSGQGTEKLFF. The entire variable domain, with the rest obtained from reference TRBV7-9 and TRBJ1-4, is as follows: DTGVSQNPRHKITKRGQNVTFRCDPISEHNRLYWYRQTLGQGPEFLTYFQNEAQLEKSRLLSDRFSAERPKGSFSTLEIQRTEQGDSAMYLCASSPSGQGTEKLFFGSGTQLSVL.

This clone was detected a few times. The V gene is TRBV27, the J gene TRBJ1-2; D may be TRBD1 (6 bases). Trimming cost V 6 bases and J 4 bases, with 18 bases left between them. Germline assignment: CDR1 MNHEY and CDR2 SMNVEV (reference sequence). The CDR3 contains 15 residues. The CDR3 nucleotides are TGTGCCAGCAGCACCCACAGGGTAGTGGGCTATGGCTACACCTTC. Its translation: CASSTHRVVGYGYTF.

The chain links TRBV13 to TRBJ1-2; D is perhaps TRBD1 (5 bases). The CDR3 loop spans 16 amino acids. Germline lookup yields CDR1 PRHDT and CDR2 FYEKMQ (reference sequence). V was shortened by 5 bases and J by 3 bases, with 19 bases between the two germline ends. In DNA form, the CDR3 reads TGTGCCAGCAGCCGTGGAAGCCAGGGCGATTACTATGGCTACACCTTC. Translating it yields CASSRGSQGDYYGYTF.

This clone was seen just once. This chain uses TRBV7-3 with TRBJ2-3; possible D gene TRBD2, 5 bases. Between the trimmed V and J ends, which lost 0 bases and 2 bases, there was a span of 15 bases. Looked up from germline, CDR1 is SGHTA and CDR2 is FQGTGA. The CDR3 runs to 17 residues. The CDR3 sequence: CASSLTGVARSTDTQYF. The DNA for the CDR3 is TGTGCCAGCAGCTTAACTGGGGTAGCGAGGTCCACAGATACGCAGTATTTT.

This clone showed up just once. A read error may account for a junction end that differs from germline. The gene calls are TRBV10-2 and TRBJ2-7; TRBD2 might be the D (6 bases). The CDR3 consists of 11 residues. Germline CDR1 reads WSHSY; CDR2 reads SAAADI. This CDR3 is CASSDRGGVTF. The DNA of the CDR3 is TGCGCCAGCAGTGACCGCGGAGGGGTAACGTTC.

Concerning this clone: Other DNA sequences in this specimen translate into the identical CDR3. The CDR3 loop is CASSPRLAGAYNEQFF. DNA of the CDR3: TGCGCCAGCAGCCCTCGACTAGCGGGGGCCTACAATGAGCAGTTCTTC. The chain recombines TRBV5-1 with TRBJ2-1; 12 nucleotides agree with TRBD2. The CDR3 has 16 amino acids. Germline assignment: CDR1 SGHRS and CDR2 YFSETQ. With V trimmed by 4 bases and J by 2 bases, 4 bases remained unmatched.

V gene TRBV2 combines with J gene TRBJ2-5, with 8 nucleotides matching TRBD1. Germline V gives CDR1 SNHLY, CDR2 FYNNEI. Germline trimming cut 8 bases from V and 5 bases from J; bases unmatched to any gene: 10. The CDR3 loop spans 14 amino acids. For the CDR3, the DNA is TGTGCCAGCGAAAAGGACAGGGCCGGGGAGACCCAGTACTTC. This sequence encodes CASEKDRAGETQYF. The full variable domain, rest sourced from reference TRBV2 and TRBJ2-5, is EPEVTQTPSHQVTQMGQEVILRCVPISNHLYFYWYRQILGQKVEFLVSFYNNEISEKSEIFDDQFSVERPDGSNFTLKIRSTKLEDSAMYFCASEKDRAGETQYFGPGTRLLVL.